The rows below give T cell receptor beta chains drawn from one sample of a study of cytomegalovirus exposure and HLA in healthy donors. The assay was immunoSEQ multiplex PCR, and TCRdb's table has in-frame clones only and misses some. Of around 100,000 clones detected, approximately 70% appear once; the ten largest clones hold roughly 0.82%. Sequencing was carried out using PBMCs. The receptors originated from a woman aged 25 to 39 in good health and CMV-seronegative. CDR3s leave out the opening cysteine and the closing phenylalanine or tryptophan. The order of the fields is V gene, clone size, CDR3 protein. Clone size is shown for a subset of rows, as once, few, many or a class of expanded clone.

TRBV27	NA	ASSFSGLNQPQH
TRBV5-4	NA	ASSPEGNSGANVLT
TRBV5-1	NA	ASSTNGGMNTEAF
TRBV6-5	NA	ASSYEQGRDQPQH
TRBV2	NA	ASSEQGLAKNIQY
TRBV30	NA	AWSVAGGYT
TRBV6-1	NA	ASSELVHSSNQPQH
TRBV4-1	once	ASSPGDRVNQPQH
TRBV7-9	NA	ASSLGDSYGYT
TRBV5-4	NA	ASSLDEYSRRRYT
TRBV27	NA	ASSPDGRRRYEQY
TRBV4-2	NA	ASSQDSRATLSYGYT
TRBV30	NA	AWISGTGASPLH
TRBV5-1	NA	ASSSQGPWNTEAF
TRBV7-9	once	ASSLTVSPGLNQPQH
TRBV11-2	NA	ASSWFQGSNTEAF
TRBV7-2	NA	ASSLDSPIAREQY
TRBV7-9	NA	ASSTTGGSDTEAF
TRBV15	NA	ATSGLGTPDPYEQY
TRBV2	NA	ASSDRSGYGNQPQH
TRBV27	NA	ASSFSGAFGTSGRAATQY
TRBV10-3	NA	AISEGQILYEQY
TRBV19	NA	ASSVQGWNTEAF
TRBV7-8	NA	ASSSRTGAYSNQPQH
TRBV7-9	NA	ASSGTRLSNEQF
TRBV5-1	once	ASSPGQAHEQY
TRBV2	NA	ASSDRSVNQPQH
TRBV7-2	NA	ASSLPADTQY
TRBV27	NA	ASSRQGAYEQY
TRBV29-1	NA	SVGATGDLLPNYGYT